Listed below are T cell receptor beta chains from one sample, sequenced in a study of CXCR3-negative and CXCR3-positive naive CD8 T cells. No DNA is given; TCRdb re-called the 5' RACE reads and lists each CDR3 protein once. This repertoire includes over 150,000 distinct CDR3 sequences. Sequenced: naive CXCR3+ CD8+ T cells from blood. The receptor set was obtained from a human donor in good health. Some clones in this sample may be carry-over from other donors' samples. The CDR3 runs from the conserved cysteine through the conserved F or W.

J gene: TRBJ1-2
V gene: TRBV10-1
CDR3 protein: CASRVGPSNYGYTF

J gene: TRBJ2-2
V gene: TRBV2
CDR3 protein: CASSELGLAGGLITGELFF

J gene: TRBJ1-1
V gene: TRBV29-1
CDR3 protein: CSVVPRGYTEAFF

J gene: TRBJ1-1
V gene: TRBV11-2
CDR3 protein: CASSLLTDEAFF

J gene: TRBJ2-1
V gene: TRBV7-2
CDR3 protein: CASSLSTTGYNEQFF

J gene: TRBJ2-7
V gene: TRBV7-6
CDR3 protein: CASSPPPPGQATYEQYF

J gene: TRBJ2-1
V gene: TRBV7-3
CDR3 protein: CASSPYTSGAYNEQFF

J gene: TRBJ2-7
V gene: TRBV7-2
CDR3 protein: CASSSRLAADYEQYF

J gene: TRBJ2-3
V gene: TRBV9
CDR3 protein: CASSVAIGTDTQYF

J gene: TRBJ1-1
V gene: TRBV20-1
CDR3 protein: CSARDVRNTEAFF

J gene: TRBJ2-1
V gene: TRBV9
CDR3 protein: CASSPPSGSTYNEQFF

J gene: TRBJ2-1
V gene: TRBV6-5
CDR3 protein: CASRRQGFYNEQFF

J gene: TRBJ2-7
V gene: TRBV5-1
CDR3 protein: CAGSPRVSSYEQYF

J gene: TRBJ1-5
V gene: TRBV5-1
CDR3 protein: CASSLESGLNQPQHF

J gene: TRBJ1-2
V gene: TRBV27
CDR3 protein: CASSSGTGGDGYTF

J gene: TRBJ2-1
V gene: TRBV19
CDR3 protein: CASSRLAGNHNEQFF

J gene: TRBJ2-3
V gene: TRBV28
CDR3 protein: CASSPWGDRGTDTQYF

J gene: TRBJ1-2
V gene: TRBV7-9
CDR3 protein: CASSFDGPYGYTF

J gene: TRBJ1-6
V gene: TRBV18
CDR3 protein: CASSPVTGGDIHF

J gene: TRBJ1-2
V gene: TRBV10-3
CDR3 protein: CAISEPGGTYGYTF

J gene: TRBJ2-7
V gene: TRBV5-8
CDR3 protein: CASSLRVADSYEQYF

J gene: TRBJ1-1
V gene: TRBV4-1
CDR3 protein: CASSQWATGTPMNTEAFF

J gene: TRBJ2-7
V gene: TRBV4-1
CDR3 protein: CASSPERDWTYEQYF

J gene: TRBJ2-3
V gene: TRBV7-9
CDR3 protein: CASSRSEGNTDTQYF

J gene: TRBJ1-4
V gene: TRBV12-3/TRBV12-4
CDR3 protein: CASSLALGNEKLFF

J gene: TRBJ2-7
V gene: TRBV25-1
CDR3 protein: CASSEQGAWEQYF

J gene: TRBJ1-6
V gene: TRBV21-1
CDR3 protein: CASSKANRFYNSPLHF

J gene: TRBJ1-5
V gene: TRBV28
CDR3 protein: CASSPRLLGGLGKPQHF

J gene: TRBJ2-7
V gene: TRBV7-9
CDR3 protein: CASTTPGDSPNEQYF

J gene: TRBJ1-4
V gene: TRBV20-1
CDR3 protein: CSASPPWGPKVGEKLFF

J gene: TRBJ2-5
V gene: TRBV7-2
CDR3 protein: CASSLERSLQETQYF

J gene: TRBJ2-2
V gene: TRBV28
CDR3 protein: CASSLPTREQNTGELFF

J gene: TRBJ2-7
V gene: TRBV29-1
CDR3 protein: CSVEDEGSSSYEQYF

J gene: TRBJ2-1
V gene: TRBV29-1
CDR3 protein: CSVLRQGGYNEQFF

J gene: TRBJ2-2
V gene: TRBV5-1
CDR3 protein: CASSLGTNTGELFF

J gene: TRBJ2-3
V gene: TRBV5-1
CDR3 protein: CASSLHSTSGGGFTDTQYF

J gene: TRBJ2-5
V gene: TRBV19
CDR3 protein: CASSIRSSGQETQYF

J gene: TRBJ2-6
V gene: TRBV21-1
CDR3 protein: CASALDRGSGANVLTF

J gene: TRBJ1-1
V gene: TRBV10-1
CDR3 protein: CASKNSNTEAFF

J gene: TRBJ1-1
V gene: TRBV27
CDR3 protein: CASSIRPPATEAFF

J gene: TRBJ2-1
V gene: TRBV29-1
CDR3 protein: CSVEGIPDSHNEQFF

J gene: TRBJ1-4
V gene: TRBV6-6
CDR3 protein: CASSPWTDSEKLFF